One sample yielded the 32 T cell receptor beta chains listed below, sequenced in a study of blood T cell repertoires in COVID-19. Libraries were prepared by immunoSEQ multiplex PCR; TCRdb keeps only in-frame clonotypes and omits some of them. The data hold about 120,000 clones, with about 81% observed a single time. Sequencing was performed on peripheral blood. All receptors derive from a man in his sixties or seventies with acute or convalescent COVID-19.

This clone was seen once. The chain carries TRBV14 and TRBJ2-5; D uncertain. The CDR3 has 13 residues. The V end lost 0 bases, the J end lost 4 bases, and 6 bases lay between the germline ends. The V gene's germline CDR1 is SGHDN and CDR2 FVKESK. CDR3 sequence reads: CASSQDRVETQYF. The CDR3 DNA follows: TGTGCCAGCAGCCAAGATCGGGTAGAGACCCAGTACTTC.

V is TRBV30 and J is TRBJ2-1; maybe TRBD1 (5 bases). Trimming took off 1 base at V and 5 bases at J, with 21 bases between the two ends. The CDR3 covers 17 residues. CDR1 is GTSNPN, CDR2 SVGIG, per germline (reference sequence). CDR3 in amino acids: CAWSAIATVGVNNEQFF. The CDR3 nucleotides are TGTGCCTGGAGTGCCATCGCGACAGTTGGGGTCAACAATGAGCAGTTCTTC.

This clone has just one count. The chain links TRBV21-1 to TRBJ2-4; TRBD1 is taken as the D call from the table, unchecked against the DNA. TRBV21-1 is listed as a pseudogene. CDR3 length: 14 amino acids. The CDR3 region has the DNA TGTGCCAGCAGAACAGGTCGGGCCAAAAACATTCAGTACTTC. Protein: CASRTGRAKNIQYF.

The chain combines TRBV30 with TRBJ1-1; D is perhaps TRBD1 (6 bases). The CDR3 has 12 residues. Germline V gene data show CDR1 as GTSNPN and CDR2 as SVGIG (reference sequence). V was trimmed by 7 bases and J by 3 bases, leaving 12 bases between them. The CDR3 loop reads CAFKGVYTEAFF. The CDR3 nucleotides are TGTGCCTTCAAGGGGGTATACACTGAAGCTTTCTTT.

This chain uses TRBV19 with TRBJ1-1, with D uncertain. V was pared by 0 bases and J by 3 bases, with 11 bases between. CDR3 length equals 15 residues. The germline gives CDR1 LNHDA, CDR2 SQIVND (reference sequence). CDR3: CASSIEPGAYTEAFF. The CDR3 bases are TGTGCCAGTAGTATAGAACCAGGCGCCTACACTGAAGCTTTCTTT.

The J gene is TRBJ2-3, the V gene TRBV6-4, with D unresolved. In germline, CDR1 is MRHNA, CDR2 SNTAGT. V was shortened by 1 base and J by 5 bases, with 10 bases between the two germline ends. The CDR3 is made up of 14 amino acids. CDR3 nucleotides: TGTGCCAGCAGTGACTTGTATCCGGGAGATACGCAGTATTTT. Translation: CASSDLYPGDTQYF.

J is TRBJ1-5 and V is TRBV30; a weak D match, TRBD1 (6 bases). CDR1 GTSNPN and CDR2 SVGIG come from the germline V gene (reference sequence). V was cut by 2 bases and J by 4 bases, with 9 bases left in between. The CDR3 has 13 amino acids. In DNA form, the CDR3 reads TGTGCCTGGAGTAGGGGGTCTAATCAGCCCCAGCATTTT. Its protein is CAWSRGSNQPQHF.

The chain employs TRBV6-4 and TRBJ2-2, with D possibly TRBD1 on 6 matching bases. The CDR3 is made up of 14 amino acids. Germline lookup yields CDR1 MRHNA and CDR2 SNTAGT. The ends were cut back, 6 bases at V and 2 bases at J, with 10 bases in the middle. In nucleotides, the CDR3 is TGTGCCAGCAGCAGGGGCCCAAACACCGGGGAGCTGTTTTTT. It translates to CASSRGPNTGELFF.

The CDR3 bases are TGCGCCAGCAGCTTGATCTGGGGTAGCGGAACTTACGAGCAGTACTTC. It translates to CASSLIWGSGTYEQYF. The chain carries TRBV5-1 and TRBJ2-7, with D possibly TRBD2 on 6 matching bases. Germline V lookup: CDR1 SGHRS, CDR2 YFSETQ. The V and J ends lost 1 base and 4 bases respectively, with 18 bases between them. The CDR3 sequence is 16 residues long.

This sequence joins TRBV28 and TRBJ1-1; weak D call: TRBD1 (5 bases). Trimming took 6 bases from V and 11 from J, leaving 13 bases between them. Germline V gene lookup returns CDR1 MDHEN and CDR2 SYDVKM. This CDR3 contains 11 residues. The CDR3 coding sequence is TGTGCCAGCAGCCCCCGCGGGGGTGCTTTCTTT. Protein product: CASSPRGGAFF. Supplemented by reference TRBV28 and TRBJ1-1, the full variable domain reads DVKVTQSSRYLVKRTGEKVFLECVQDMDHENMFWYRQDPGLGLRLIYFSYDVKMKEKGDIPEGYSVSREKKERFSLILESASTNQTSMYLCASSPRGGAFFGQGTRLTVV.

The genes are TRBV6-2 or TRBV6-3 and TRBJ2-7, with a weak D call TRBD1 (5 bases). The CDR3 consists of 15 residues. Trimming removed 0 bases at V and 0 bases at J, with 9 bases between. From germline, CDR1 is MNHEY and CDR2 SVGEGT. DNA for the CDR3: TGTGCCAGCAGTTACTCGACAGTAAGCTCCTACGAGCAGTACTTC. It translates to CASSYSTVSSYEQYF.

The rearrangement links TRBV5-1 to TRBJ2-5; 9 bases agree with TRBD1. With 5 bases clipped from V and 0 bases from J, the junction kept 8 bases outside the gene matches. Germline CDR1 reads SGHRS; CDR2 reads YFSETQ. The CDR3 contains 16 residues. CDR3 protein: CASRTAGTGYQETQYF. As DNA, the CDR3 is TGCGCCAGCAGGACAGCTGGGACAGGGTACCAAGAGACCCAGTACTTC.

This sequence joins TRBV10-1 and TRBJ1-1; 7 nucleotides match TRBD1. The germline V gene encodes CDR1 WNHNN and CDR2 SYGVQD (reference sequence). The CDR3 extends over 13 amino acids. The ends lost 5 bases at V and 2 bases at J; junction bases unmatched: 2. CDR3 sequence reads: CASSTGVNTEAFF. The CDR3 DNA follows: TGCGCCAGCAGTACAGGGGTAAACACTGAAGCTTTCTTT.

This clone was recorded a few times. The rearrangement uses TRBV7-9 and TRBJ1-5, with D possibly matching TRBD1 (5 bases). Trimming removed 1 base from V and 7 bases from J, with 8 bases in between. The CDR3 loop spans 13 amino acids. Germline V gene data show CDR1 as SEHNR and CDR2 as FQNEAQ (reference sequence). The CDR3 sequence is CASSLDRSQPQHF. The CDR3 nucleotides read TGTGCCAGCAGCTTAGACAGGAGCCAGCCCCAGCATTTT.

The gene calls are TRBV5-1 and TRBJ2-1; 8 bases are shared with TRBD2. V dropped 0 bases and J dropped 5; count of bases not matched to a gene: 13. This CDR3 is built from 18 residues. Germline-derived CDR1 and CDR2 are SGHRS and YFSETQ. CDR3 protein: CASSLGASGPLDHNEQFF. CDR3 sequence (DNA): TGCGCCAGCAGCTTGGGGGCTAGCGGGCCGTTAGACCACAATGAGCAGTTCTTC. The full variable domain, its missing parts supplied by reference TRBV5-1 and TRBJ2-1, is KAGVTQTPRYLIKTRGQQVTLSCSPISGHRSVSWYQQTPGQGLQFLFEYFSETQRNKGNFPGRFSGRQFSNSRSEMNVSTLELGDSALYLCASSLGASGPLDHNEQFFGPGTRLTVL.

This chain connects TRBV5-8 to TRBJ2-3; unclear D gene. The germline V gene encodes CDR1 SGHTS and CDR2 YDEGEE. Between the trimmed V and J ends, which lost 3 bases and 8 bases, there was a span of 13 bases. The CDR3 loop spans 13 amino acids. The CDR3 DNA follows: TGTGCCAGCAGCTCCCCCGGGTATGCTACGCAGTATTTT. It specifies CASSSPGYATQYF.

This chain uses TRBV29-1 with TRBJ1-1, with a tentative D call TRBD1 (5 bases). CDR1 is SQVTM, CDR2 ANQGSEA, per germline. Trimming stripped 3 bases from V and 1 base from J, with 9 bases between. This CDR3 spans 13 amino acids. In DNA form, the CDR3 reads TGCAGCGTTGACGGGCAGGGGAACACTGAAGCTTTCTTT. It codes for CSVDGQGNTEAFF.

This chain's CDR3 is CASSRGYEQYF. CDR3 coding DNA: TGTGCCAGCAGCAGGGGCTACGAGCAGTACTTC. The chain couples TRBV28 to TRBJ2-7; possible D gene TRBD1, 6 bases. The CDR3 runs 11 residues. The germline CDR1 and CDR2 sequences are MDHEN and SYDVKM. Trimming shortened V by 6 bases and J by 3 bases, and 6 bases separated the two germline ends.

This chain uses TRBV30 with TRBJ2-5, with 7 bases matching TRBD1. In germline, CDR1 is GTSNPN, CDR2 SVGIG (reference sequence). The length of the CDR3 is 14 residues. Losses at the gene ends were 0 bases for V and 5 bases for J; bases not matched to a gene: 6. For the CDR3, the DNA is TGTGCCTGGAGTGTACAGGGGAATCGTGAGACCCAGTACTTC. Translating gives CAWSVQGNRETQYF.

The chain employs TRBV5-1 and TRBJ2-5, with a weak D call TRBD1 (5 bases). CDR1 SGHRS and CDR2 YFSETQ come from the germline V gene. This CDR3 region has 17 residues. The V and J ends lost 0 bases and 5 bases respectively, with 20 bases between them. DNA for the CDR3: TGCGCCAGCAGCTTGGAAGGGCGGCAGGGTGAGATGGAGACCCAGTACTTC. Amino acids: CASSLEGRQGEMETQYF.

The chain recombines TRBV6-5 with TRBJ2-1; 8 nucleotides match TRBD2. CDR1 is MNHEY, CDR2 SVGAGI, per germline. Trimming removed 7 bases from V and 2 bases from J; junction bases left unmatched: 7. The CDR3 is 15 amino acids. The CDR3 nucleotides are TGTGCCAGCATTATAGCGGGATCCCCCTACAATGAGCAGTTCTTC. It codes for CASIIAGSPYNEQFF.

This sequence joins TRBV28 and TRBJ1-2; 8 bases agree with TRBD1. The germline CDR1 and CDR2 sequences are MDHEN and SYDVKM. V shed 5 bases and J 3 bases; nucleotides not matched to a gene: 11. This CDR3 has 16 residues. The CDR3 reads CASSPGGQGADYGYTF. The CDR3 DNA follows: TGTGCCAGCAGTCCGGGAGGACAGGGAGCAGACTATGGCTACACCTTC.

This CDR3 reads CASSHSGQGNSPLHF. Here the CDR3 DNA reads TGTGCCAGCTCGCACTCGGGACAGGGGAATTCACCCCTCCACTTT. This chain uses TRBV18 with TRBJ1-6, with 10 bases matching TRBD1. This CDR3 has 15 residues. The V gene's germline CDR1 is KGHSH and CDR2 LQKENI. V lost 6 bases and J lost 7; bases outside the gene matches: 6.

The CDR3: CASSRTGKLGQPQHF. In nucleotides, the CDR3 is TGTGCCAGCAGCCGGACAGGGAAGTTGGGTCAGCCCCAGCATTTT. J is TRBJ1-5 and V is TRBV2; TRBD1 aligns across 8 bases. J lost 6 bases, V lost 6 bases, and 10 bases had no gene match. The CDR3 has 15 amino acids. Germline values: CDR1 SNHLY, CDR2 FYNNEI.

This chain joins TRBV27 and TRBJ2-6; D is undetermined. Deletions cut 3 bases from V and 2 bases from J, with 8 bases between. The V gene's germline CDR1 is MNHEY and CDR2 SMNVEV (reference sequence). The CDR3 covers 15 residues. CDR3 residues: CASSFSRAGANVLTF. CDR3 sequence (DNA): TGTGCCAGCAGTTTTTCTCGTGCTGGGGCCAACGTCCTGACTTTC.

A remark on this clone: Other DNA sequences in this sample translate to the same CDR3. The V call is TRBV20-1, the J call TRBJ2-7; maybe TRBD2 (6 bases). Germline loops: CDR1 DFQATT, CDR2 SNEGSKA (reference sequence). CDR3 size: 11 residues. V was pared by 6 bases and J by 5 bases, with 11 bases between. CDR3 sequence (DNA): TGCAGTGCAAGTAGCGGCCACGAGCAGTACTTC. This translates into CSASSGHEQYF.

The V and J genes are TRBV10-1 and TRBJ1-6; D is perhaps TRBD1 (6 bases). The V gene's germline CDR1 is WNHNN and CDR2 SYGVQD (reference sequence). The CDR3 runs 13 residues. The germline V and J ends were trimmed by 6 bases and 7 bases, with 10 bases remaining between them. In nucleotides, the CDR3 is TGCGCCAGCAGCCCGGACAGAAATTCACCCCTCCACTTT. Its translation: CASSPDRNSPLHF.

In its sample, this clone was seen once. The J gene is TRBJ2-3, the V gene TRBV24-1; the D gene is possibly TRBD1 (5 bases). Germline CDR1 and CDR2: KGHDR and SFDVKD. V was clipped by 2 bases and J by 2 bases, with 7 bases between them. The CDR3 extends over 14 amino acids. The CDR3 bases are TGTGCCACCAGTGATTACAGGTACACAGATACGCAGTATTTT. Residues: CATSDYRYTDTQYF.

This chain uses TRBV5-1 with TRBJ2-5; D unresolved. Deletions cut 2 bases from V and 3 bases from J, with 2 bases between. Germline CDR1 is SGHRS and CDR2 is YFSETQ. The length of the CDR3 is 11 residues. The CDR3 region is CASSFKETQYF. The CDR3 region has the DNA TGCGCCAGCAGCTTTAAAGAGACCCAGTACTTC.

This CDR3 reads CASSEWTNQPQHF. The CDR3 DNA is TGTGCCAGCAGCGAATGGACAAATCAGCCCCAGCATTTT. The rearrangement links TRBV2 to TRBJ1-5; perhaps TRBD1 as D (5 bases). This CDR3 has 13 residues. Deletions cut 6 bases from V and 4 bases from J, with 10 bases between. Germline CDR1 and CDR2: SNHLY and FYNNEI. The whole variable domain, filled in from reference TRBV2 and TRBJ1-5, reads EPEVTQTPSHQVTQMGQEVILRCVPISNHLYFYWYRQILGQKVEFLVSFYNNEISEKSEIFDDQFSVERPDGSNFTLKIRSTKLEDSAMYFCASSEWTNQPQHFGDGTRLSIL.

The chain is built from TRBV29-1 and TRBJ1-1, with 7 bases fitting TRBD1. The CDR3 extends over 16 amino acids. Germline CDR1 and CDR2: SQVTM and ANQGSEA. Losses at the gene ends were 5 bases for V and 5 bases for J; bases not matched to a gene: 17. The CDR3 DNA is TGCAGCGTTTTTGCAGGGGGTGTTAATTTAAGGACTGAAGCTTTCTTT. It specifies CSVFAGGVNLRTEAFF. Using reference TRBV29-1 and TRBJ1-1 for the parts outside the CDR3, the full variable domain is SAVISQKPSRDICQRGTSLTIQCQVDSQVTMMFWYRQQPGQSLTLIATANQGSEATYESGFVIDKFPISRPNLTFSTLTVSNMSPEDSSIYLCSVFAGGVNLRTEAFFGQGTRLTVV.

This clone has just one count. This chain connects TRBV19 to TRBJ1-5; 9 nucleotides line up with TRBD1. This CDR3 spans 16 amino acids. The J segment lost 6 bases and the V segment lost 5 bases, leaving 11 bases of the junction unmatched. Germline values: CDR1 LNHDA, CDR2 SQIVND (reference sequence). The CDR3 protein is CASSPTQGAIFQPQHF. The CDR3 bases are TGTGCCAGTAGTCCTACACAGGGGGCGATTTTTCAGCCCCAGCATTTT.